The clone carrying this T cell receptor (beta chain) was picked up a small number of times. Its matching antigen is unknown. The record originates from a study of human T cells and chemical hapten exposure. TCRdb re-called the 5' RACE reads with MiXCR, one entry per CDR3 protein. The table includes about 140,000 distinct CDR3 sequences, around 4% detected once. Whole-study results and caveats: There was no change with DPC sensitization in TCRs above 1 in 1000 frequency.

V was trimmed by 2 bases and J by 5 bases, leaving 6 bases between them. CDR1 and CDR2 from the germline V gene are MNHEY and SVGAGI. The CDR3 loop spans 12 amino acids. The study extracted total RNA from unfractionated whole blood. The gene calls are TRBV6-5 and TRBJ1-1; D is undetermined. This TCR was sampled from a female donor in good health. The CDR3 loop reads CASSYVGTEAFF. CDR3 in DNA: TGTGCCAGCAGTTACGTGGGGACTGAAGCTTTCTTT.